Following are 12 T cell receptor beta chains from one sample sequenced in a study of T cells in Graves' hyperthyroidism and ophthalmopathy. It was RNA transcripts that yielded the amplified TCR beta CDR3 regions. When the TCR CDR3 underwent first-round RT-PCR, the HTBI primer set was used. TCRdb fed the multiplex PCR reads into MiXCR, producing one record per CDR3 protein. The repertoire holds about 610,000 distinct CDR3 sequences, with about 14% as singletons. Sequenced material: blood. These TCRs come from a woman between 40 and 55 years old with Graves' ophthalmopathy.

About this clonotype itself: A much larger clone sits a single nucleotide away, making a read error possible. V and J are TRBV28 and TRBJ1-3; TRBD1 aligns across 7 bases. The length of the CDR3 is 15 residues. Germline V gene data show CDR1 as MDHEN and CDR2 as SYDVKM. CDR3 region: CASNSGGGTGNTLYF. The CDR3 bases are TGTGCCAGCAACTCAGGGGGAGGGACTGGAAACACCTTATATTTT.

The chain recombines TRBV4-3 with TRBJ2-5, with D hard to call. Germline CDR1 LGHNA, CDR2 YSLEER. CDR3 size: 15 residues. The V end lost 0 bases, the J end lost 5 bases, and 13 bases lay between the germline ends. CDR3 protein: CASSQDREAPETQYF. The CDR3 nucleotides read TGCGCCAGCAGCCAAGATCGTGAAGCCCCCGAGACCCAGTACTTC.

In this sample, this clonotype turned up many times. The chain has TRBV10-1 and TRBJ2-5, with TRBD1 matching 8 bases. CDR1 is WNHNN and CDR2 is SYGVQD in the germline V gene (reference sequence). With V trimmed by 3 bases and J by 5 bases, 11 bases remained unmatched. The CDR3 has 16 amino acids. The CDR3 loop reads CASSDRRGRFGETQYF. The CDR3 DNA follows: TGCGCCAGCAGTGATCGCAGGGGGCGGTTCGGGGAGACCCAGTACTTC.

The CDR3 DNA reads as TGCGCCAGCAGCATGGACACGGATGGCTACACCTTC. This codes for CASSMDTDGYTF. This rearrangement joins TRBV5-1 to TRBJ1-2; TRBD1 is a possible D gene (5 bases). Germline values: CDR1 SGHRS, CDR2 YFSETQ. The CDR3 covers 12 residues. The germline V and J ends were trimmed by 4 bases and 6 bases, with 10 bases remaining between them.

This clonotype was counted ten times or more. V and J are TRBV12-5 and TRBJ2-5; 9 bases map to TRBD2. V was clipped by 0 bases and J by 2 bases; unmatched bases: 4. CDR3 length equals 16 residues. Germline CDR1 is LGHNT and CDR2 is FRNRAP. The CDR3 reads CASGLVPSGVQETQYF. CDR3 nucleotide sequence: TGTGCTAGTGGTTTGGTGCCTAGCGGGGTGCAAGAGACCCAGTACTTC. The full variable domain, with the rest looked up from reference TRBV12-5 and TRBJ2-5, is DARVTQTPRHKVTEMGQEVTMRCQPILGHNTVFWYRQTMMQGLELLAYFRNRAPLDDSGMPKDRFSAEMPDATLATLKIQPSEPRDSAVYFCASGLVPSGVQETQYFGPGTRLLVL.

In this sample, this clonotype turned up many times. This chain links TRBV27 with TRBJ2-1, with D possibly TRBD1 on 5 matching bases. Trimming removed 5 bases at V and 0 bases at J, with 11 bases between. The germline CDR1 and CDR2 sequences are MNHEY and SMNVEV (reference sequence). The CDR3 loop spans 15 amino acids. Here the CDR3 reads CASSLSGSSYNEQFF. In DNA, the CDR3 is TGTGCCAGCAGTCTGTCAGGGTCCTCCTACAATGAGCAGTTCTTC.

This clonotype was recorded many times. V gene TRBV27 combines with J gene TRBJ1-5, with D possibly TRBD1 on 6 matching bases. Trimming shortened V by 6 bases and J by 0 bases, and 12 bases separated the two germline ends. This CDR3 region has 15 residues. Germline V gene data show CDR1 as MNHEY and CDR2 as SMNVEV (reference sequence). CDR3 region: CASRIGQNSNQPQHF. The CDR3 DNA reads as TGTGCCAGCAGGATCGGACAGAATAGCAATCAGCCCCAGCATTTT.

This clonotype was detected many times. The chain combines TRBV19 with TRBJ2-4, with 8 bases matching TRBD2. The germline CDR1 and CDR2 sequences are LNHDA and SQIVND (reference sequence). The CDR3 runs 14 residues. The junction had 4 bases not matched to a gene; V was cut back by 5 bases and J by 4 bases. The CDR3 DNA sequence: TGTGCCAGTAGTTTGGGACTAGAGAAAAACATTCAGTACTTC. The encoded protein is CASSLGLEKNIQYF.

This clonotype showed up many times. This chain connects TRBV27 to TRBJ2-2; D remains ambiguous. The ends were cut back, 8 bases at V and 5 bases at J, with 12 bases in the middle. The CDR3 runs 13 residues. CDR1 MNHEY and CDR2 SMNVEV come from the germline V gene (reference sequence). The CDR3 here is CASCLQGTGELFF. The DNA for the CDR3 is TGTGCCAGCTGCCTACAAGGGACCGGGGAGCTGTTTTTT.

This clonotype was seen repeatedly, ten times or more. The chain combines TRBV12-3 or TRBV12-4 with TRBJ1-5; 12 positions match TRBD1. Germline trimming cut 6 bases from V and 6 bases from J; bases unmatched to any gene: 6. The CDR3 length is 15 residues. CDR3 DNA: TGTGCCAGCAGAACCGGGACAGGGGGCCGTCAGCCCCAGCATTTT. This translates into CASRTGTGGRQPQHF.

This clonotype came up a few times. J is TRBJ2-1 and V is TRBV19; tentatively, D is TRBD2 (5 bases). The germline V and J ends were trimmed by 4 bases and 9 bases, with 13 bases remaining between them. The CDR3 extends over 13 amino acids. Germline V lookup: CDR1 LNHDA, CDR2 SQIVND (reference sequence). This CDR3 reads CASSSTSIREQFF. CDR3 DNA sequence: TGTGCCAGTAGTAGTACTAGTATCCGTGAGCAGTTCTTC.

The table lists this clonotype with many counts. The CDR3 sequence: CASSQNQGKQETQYF. CDR3 nucleotides: TGTGCCAGCAGCCAAAACCAGGGTAAACAAGAGACCCAGTACTTC. The V call is TRBV7-2, the J call TRBJ2-5, with a tentative D call TRBD1 (5 bases). CDR1 and CDR2 (germline): SGHTA, FQGNSA. This CDR3 comprises 15 residues. Trimming removed 5 bases from V and 2 bases from J, with 15 bases in between.